This T cell receptor (beta chain) was profiled in a study of blood T cell repertoires in COVID-19 (dated by TCRdb to about 2020). Study-level background: Samples from collaborators originated in the United States, Italy and Spain and spanned both the acute and convalescent phases of COVID-19. Subjects who had been exposed to COVID-19, were actively infected with it, or had recovered from it provided the deeply sampled blood TCRbeta repertoires that made up the dataset. The material from the prospective study consisted of cDNA or gDNA derived from T cells, B-cell-depleted T cells, or PBMCs. The repertoires were made available in a free public database intended to serve as a resource for research on the immune response to SARS-CoV-2. Where available, HLA class I and class II types were taken from metadata supplied by the sample provider and were not determined by assay-based typing. The samples were drawn from the first 160 participants of the ongoing ImmuneRACE study and from 950 to 1,500 subjects provided by 6 global collaborators. A de-identified subject ID, COVID-19 status, age in years and sex were almost always included in the sample metadata.

The immunoSEQ Assay, a bias-controlled multiplex PCR, was used to amplify TCRbeta CDR3 regions from genomic DNA. In the source study's methods: The number of nucleated cells in each sample was estimated by amplification of reference gene primers within the assay. To quantify the absolute abundance of each unique TCRbeta CDR3 rearrangement, sequence reads were collapsed and filtered. For each sample, productive Simpson clonality was calculated by taking the square root of Simpson's diversity index across productive rearrangements. TCRdb took over this immuneACCESS table, retaining in-frame rearrangements with V and J assigned. Such tables are incomplete; in checked studies, under half of the missing clones stem from an unresolved V gene, and the remainder is unexplained. Clone size and the V and J calls come from that table; the DNA yielded D and trimming. For this sample there are roughly 100,000 clones; 80% to 90% appear just once. In total, the top ten clones hold 8% to 9.5% of the sample.

In regard to this clone: Its target antigen remains unknown. Within one base of it there is no much larger clone, and no base qualities were kept.

Results and caveats for the whole study, not just this receptor: Clinical and demographic metadata were provided uncurated, with the amount varying by source and participant.

The collaborating institutions used their own protocols to collect whole blood in K2EDTA tubes. Collaborator samples were shipped for TCRbeta analysis as frozen whole blood, isolated PBMCs, or DNA extracted from either sample type. Trimming takes 1 base from V and 6 bases from J, and the germline ends sit 9 bases apart. The CDR3 spans 12 residues, from the cysteine through the phenylalanine. The only DNA kept is the CDR3, 36 bases in frame from the first base. Looking up the germline V gene (reference sequence) yields CDR1 GTSNPN and CDR2 SVGIG. The sequence derives from a woman in her 70s with acute or convalescent COVID-19. The chain couples TRBV30 to TRBJ1-2; confidence is insufficient to name the D gene. Sequences were obtained from peripheral blood. The encoded CDR3 is CAWSGSGNGYTF. The bases read TGTGCCTGGAGTGGATCGGGAAATGGCTACACCTTC. Where the CDR3 stops, the reference TRBV30 and TRBJ1-2 genes take over; the full variable domain is SQTIHQWPATLVQPVGSPLSLECTVEGTSNPNLYWYRQAAGRGLQLLFYSVGIGQISSEVPQNLSASRPQDRQFILSSKKLLLSDSGFYLCAWSGSGNGYTFGSGTRLTVV.